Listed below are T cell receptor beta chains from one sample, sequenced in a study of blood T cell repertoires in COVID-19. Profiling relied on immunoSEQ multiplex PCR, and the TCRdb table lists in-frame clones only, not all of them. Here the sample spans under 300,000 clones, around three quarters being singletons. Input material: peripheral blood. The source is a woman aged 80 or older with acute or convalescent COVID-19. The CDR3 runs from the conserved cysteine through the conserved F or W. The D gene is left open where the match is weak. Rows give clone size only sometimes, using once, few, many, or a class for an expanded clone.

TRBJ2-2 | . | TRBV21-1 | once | CASSKSRTGGPTPNTGELFF | TGTGCCAGCAGCAAATCGCGGACAGGGGGCCCTACTCCGAACACCGGGGAGCTGTTTTTT
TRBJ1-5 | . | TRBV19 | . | CASSSWTDSNQPQHF | TGTGCCAGTAGTTCCTGGACTGATAGCAATCAGCCCCAGCATTTT
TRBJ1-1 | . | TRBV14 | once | CASSQWGGTEAFF | TGTGCCAGCAGCCAATGGGGGGGCACTGAAGCTTTCTTT
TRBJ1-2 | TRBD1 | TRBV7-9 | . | CASSLGAGTGSYGYTF | TGTGCCAGCAGCTTGGGGGCCGGGACAGGGAGCTATGGCTACACCTTC
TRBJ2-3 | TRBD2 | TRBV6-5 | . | CASRVPGLAGAREYF | TGTGCCAGCAGGGTACCGGGACTAGCGGGGGCCAGGGAGTATTTT
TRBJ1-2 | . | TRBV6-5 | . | CASTVEGSGGYTF | TGTGCCAGCACCGTGGAGGGGTCTGGCGGCTACACCTTC
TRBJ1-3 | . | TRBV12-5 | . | CASGLGRSSGNTIYF | TGTGCTAGTGGTTTGGGGCGGTCCTCTGGAAACACCATATATTTT
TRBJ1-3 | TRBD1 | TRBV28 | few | CASSLGFDRQGANTIYF | TGTGCCAGCAGTTTAGGTTTCGACAGACAGGGGGCGAACACCATATATTTT
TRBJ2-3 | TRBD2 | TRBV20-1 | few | CSASPRLAGATDTQYF | TGCAGTGCTAGTCCTAGACTAGCGGGGGCCACAGATACGCAGTATTTT
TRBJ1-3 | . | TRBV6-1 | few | CASSETLSGVAIYF | TGTGCCAGCAGTGAAACCTTATCCGGGGTAGCCATATATTTT
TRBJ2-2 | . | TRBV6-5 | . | CASSHRDKGTGELFF | TGTGCCAGCAGTCACCGGGACAAGGGGACCGGGGAGCTGTTTTTT
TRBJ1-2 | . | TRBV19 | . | CASSIPGFRYGYTF | TGTGCCAGTAGTATTCCGGGGTTTCGCTATGGCTACACCTTC
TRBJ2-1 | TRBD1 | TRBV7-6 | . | CASSPDRGYRGEQFF | TGTGCCAGCAGCCCGGACAGGGGGTATCGGGGAGAGCAGTTCTTC
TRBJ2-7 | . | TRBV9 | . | CASSVGIGALSYEQYF | TGTGCCAGCAGCGTAGGGATTGGGGCTCTTTCCTACGAGCAGTACTTC
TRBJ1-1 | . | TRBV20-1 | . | CSAATGSEAFF | TGCAGTGCTGCTACAGGGTCTGAAGCTTTCTTT
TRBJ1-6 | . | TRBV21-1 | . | CASSKAMGGLKLGNSPLHF | TGTGCCAGCAGCAAAGCGATGGGCGGACTAAAATTAGGAAATTCACCCCTCCACTTT
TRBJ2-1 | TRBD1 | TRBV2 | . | CASSETGTGLHEQFF | TGTGCCAGCAGTGAAACAGGGACAGGGCTCCATGAGCAGTTCTTC
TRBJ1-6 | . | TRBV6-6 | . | CASSRQYNSPLHF | TGTGCCAGCAGTCGCCAGTATAATTCACCCCTCCACTTT
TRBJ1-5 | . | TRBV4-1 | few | CASSQVTSQPQHF | TGCGCCAGCAGCCAAGTGACATCTCAGCCCCAGCATTTT
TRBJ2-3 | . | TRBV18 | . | CASSPAAGSTDTQYF | TGTGCCAGCTCACCAGCGGCGGGAAGCACAGATACGCAGTATTTT
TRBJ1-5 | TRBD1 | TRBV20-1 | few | CSASLGQARNQPQHF | TGCAGTGCTAGTTTGGGACAGGCACGCAATCAGCCCCAGCATTTT
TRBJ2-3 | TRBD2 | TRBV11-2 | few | CASSFATSESTDTQYF | TGTGCCAGCAGCTTCGCCACTAGCGAGAGCACAGATACGCAGTATTTT
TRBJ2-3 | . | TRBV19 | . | CASSWAGGTDTQYF | TGTGCCAGTAGTTGGGCAGGGGGGACAGATACGCAGTATTTT
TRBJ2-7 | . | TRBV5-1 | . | CASRLDYEQYF | TGCGCCAGCAGACTAGACTACGAGCAGTACTTC
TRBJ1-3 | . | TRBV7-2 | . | CASSPHLAGVGNTIYF | TGTGCCAGCAGCCCCCACCTGGCGGGGGTTGGAAACACCATATATTTT
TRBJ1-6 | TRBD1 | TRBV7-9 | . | CASSSGTGVNSPLHF | TGTGCCAGCAGCTCGGGGACAGGGGTTAATTCACCCCTCCACTTT
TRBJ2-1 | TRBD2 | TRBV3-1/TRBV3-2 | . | CASQIAGGPLDNEQFF | TGTGCCAGCCAAATAGCGGGAGGGCCTTTAGACAATGAGCAGTTCTTC
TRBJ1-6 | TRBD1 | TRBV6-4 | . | CASIRTGQSPLHF | TGTGCCAGCATCCGGACAGGGCAATCACCCCTCCACTTT
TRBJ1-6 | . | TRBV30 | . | CAWSPGYNSPLHF | TGTGCCTGGAGCCCCGGTTATAATTCACCCCTCCACTTT
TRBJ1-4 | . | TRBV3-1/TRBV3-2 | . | CASSQEGLNEKLFF | TGTGCCAGCAGCCAAGAGGGCCTTAATGAAAAACTGTTTTTT
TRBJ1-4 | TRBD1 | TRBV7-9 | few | CASSLSTGGGGEKLFF | TGTGCCAGCAGCTTATCCACAGGGGGCGGCGGGGAAAAACTGTTTTTT
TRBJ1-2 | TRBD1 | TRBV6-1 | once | CASSEQDRGANYGYTF | TGTGCCAGCAGTGAACAAGACAGGGGAGCTAACTATGGCTACACCTTC
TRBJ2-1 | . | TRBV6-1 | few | CASSEAQAGYNNEQFF | TGTGCCAGCAGTGAAGCTCAGGCAGGGTATAACAATGAGCAGTTCTTC
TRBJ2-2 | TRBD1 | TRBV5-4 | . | CASSLETGGGGLFF | TGTGCCAGCAGCTTGGAGACAGGGGGCGGGGGGCTGTTTTTT
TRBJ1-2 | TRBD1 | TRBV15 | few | CATRQGADYGYTF | TGTGCCACCAGACAGGGGGCAGACTATGGCTACACCTTC
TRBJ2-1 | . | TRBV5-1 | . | CASSLGSDEQFF | TGCGCCAGCAGCTTGGGTTCAGATGAGCAGTTCTTC
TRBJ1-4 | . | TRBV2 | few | CASSFDREGEKLFF | TGTGCCAGCAGTTTCGACAGAGAAGGTGAAAAACTGTTTTTT
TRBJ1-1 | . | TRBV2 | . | CAGTTGWGTEAFF | TGTGCCGGAACGACAGGATGGGGCACTGAAGCTTTCTTT
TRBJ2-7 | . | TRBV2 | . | CASSNRVLSEQYF | TGTGCCAGCAGCAACAGGGTTTTGAGCGAGCAGTACTTC
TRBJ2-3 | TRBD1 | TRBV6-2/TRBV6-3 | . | CASSYKAGGRDTQYF | TGTGCCAGCAGTTACAAGGCAGGGGGCAGAGATACGCAGTATTTT
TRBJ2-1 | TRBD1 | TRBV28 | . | CASATSGTAYNEQFF | TGTGCCAGCGCCACTTCCGGGACAGCCTACAATGAGCAGTTCTTC
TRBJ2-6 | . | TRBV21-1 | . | CASSPLFWDRISGANVLTF | TGTGCCAGCAGCCCCTTATTTTGGGACAGGATCTCTGGGGCCAACGTCCTGACTTTC
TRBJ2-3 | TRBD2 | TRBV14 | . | CASSHGTSGGKDTQYF | TGTGCCAGCAGCCATGGGACTAGCGGGGGGAAGGATACGCAGTATTTT
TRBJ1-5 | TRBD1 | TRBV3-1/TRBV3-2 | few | CASSQDPHRQGSNQPQHF | TGTGCCAGCAGCCAAGATCCCCACCGACAGGGGAGCAATCAGCCCCAGCATTTT
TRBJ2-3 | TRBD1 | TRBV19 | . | CASKLGQGTDTQYF | TGTGCCAGTAAGCTGGGACAGGGGACAGATACGCAGTATTTT